This TCR beta chain was obtained from a study of blood T cell repertoires in COVID-19. Overall study context: COVID-19 samples, acute and convalescent, were from the United States, Italy and Spain.

Under the authors' procedure: Amplification with reference gene primers provided the estimates of nucleated cell counts. Here immunoSEQ multiplex PCR was the method, and the copy in TCRdb shows in-frame clones only, minus some. V and J calls and clone size are copied from that table; D and trimming were computed from the DNA. Seen here are about 120,000 clones, just under 90% observed once, and the top ten hold more than 2%. This clone was observed a few times. Germline CDR1 reads SGDLS; CDR2 reads YYNGEE. CDR3 length: 18 residues. The germline V and J ends were trimmed by 2 bases and 10 bases, with 25 bases remaining between them.

The TCR sequence derives from a woman aged 45-60 years with acute or convalescent COVID-19. Specimen: peripheral blood. V and J are TRBV9 and TRBJ1-6, with a weak D call TRBD1 (5 bases). CDR3 bases: TGTGCCAGCAGCGTGTCCCCGGGGGGGGTCTTGCGAGGATCACCCCTCCACTTT. Its translation is CASSVSPGGVLRGSPLHF.